A single sample gave rise to the 18 T cell receptor beta chains below, sequenced in a study of cytomegalovirus exposure and HLA in healthy donors. Primers included in the PCR were 60 Vbeta and 13 Jbeta primers. Profiling relied on immunoSEQ multiplex PCR, and the TCRdb table lists in-frame clones only, not all of them. This table holds some 150,000 clones, more than 70% found once. The sample comprised PBMCs. Receptors were obtained from a man in his sixties in good health and CMV-seronegative.

The chain employs TRBV7-2 and TRBJ2-7; 9 bases map to TRBD2. The CDR3 runs 14 residues. The V gene's germline CDR1 is SGHTA and CDR2 FQGNSA. J was trimmed by 2 bases and V by 4 bases; bases with no gene match: 3. CDR3 nucleotides: TGTGCCAGCAGCTACCTAGCGGGAACCTACGAGCAGTACTTC. Its protein is CASSYLAGTYEQYF.

This clone has a handful of counts. This chain uses TRBV7-2 with TRBJ2-7; possibly TRBD1 for D (5 bases). V was shortened by 1 base and J by 0 bases, with 7 bases between the two germline ends. The CDR3 loop spans 14 amino acids. Germline V gene lookup returns CDR1 SGHTA and CDR2 FQGNSA. CDR3 region: CASSLVQASYEQYF. The CDR3 nucleotides are TGTGCCAGCAGCTTAGTACAGGCCTCCTACGAGCAGTACTTC.

CDR3 sequence reads: CASSASGLTSTDTQYF. DNA of the CDR3: TGTGCCAGCTCGGCTAGCGGACTTACTAGCACAGATACGCAGTATTTT. The J gene is TRBJ2-3, the V gene TRBV27; 7 bases align to TRBD2. This CDR3 has 16 residues. Losses at the gene ends were 8 bases for V and 0 bases for J; bases not matched to a gene: 11. The germline gives CDR1 MNHEY, CDR2 SMNVEV (reference sequence).

The table lists this clone with a few counts. This sequence joins TRBV7-2 and TRBJ2-7; no clear D. The CDR3 has 12 residues. The germline V gene encodes CDR1 SGHTA and CDR2 FQGNSA. Trimming removed 2 bases at V and 6 bases at J, with 8 bases between. The CDR3 DNA sequence: TGTGCCAGCAGCTTAACCGGCGGCGAGCAGTACTTC. Translating gives CASSLTGGEQYF.

The V and J genes are TRBV6-1 and TRBJ2-7; D possibly corresponds to TRBD1 (6 bases). CDR1 and CDR2 from the germline V gene are MNHNS and SASEGT. The CDR3 length is 12 residues. V was clipped by 7 bases and J by 1 base, with 8 bases between them. The CDR3 sequence is CASTGQSYEQYF. DNA of the CDR3: TGTGCCAGCACCGGACAGTCCTACGAGCAGTACTTC.

The genes are TRBV10-2 and TRBJ1-4; no clear D. Per the germline V gene, CDR1 is WSHSY and CDR2 is SAAADI. V dropped 7 bases and J dropped 6 bases, with 9 bases sitting between them. CDR3 length equals 12 residues. CDR3 region: CASKAADEKLFF. CDR3 DNA sequence: TGCGCCAGCAAAGCAGCGGATGAAAAACTGTTTTTT.

With respect to this clone: Other DNA sequences in this sample translate to the same CDR3. The rearrangement uses TRBV9 and TRBJ2-5; TRBD2 aligns across 12 bases. The germline gives CDR1 SGDLS, CDR2 YYNGEE. CDR3 length: 16 residues. V shed 0 bases, J shed 2 bases, and the junction held 2 bases outside the gene matches. CDR3 DNA: TGTGCCAGCAGCGTAGCAACTAGCGGGGGGCAAGAGACCCAGTACTTC. It is translated as CASSVATSGGQETQYF.

J is TRBJ2-7 and V is TRBV7-2; 8 nucleotides line up with TRBD1. Germline V gene sequence: CDR1 SGHTA, CDR2 FQGNSA. The CDR3 is 15 residues long. The V segment lost 1 base and the J segment 4 bases; nucleotides outside the gene matches: 6. CDR3 in DNA: TGTGCCAGCAGCTTAGATTCAGGGGGCGGGTACGAGCAGTACTTC. The encoded protein is CASSLDSGGGYEQYF.

The rearrangement uses TRBV5-1 and TRBJ1-1; 7 nucleotides match TRBD1. With 4 bases clipped from V and 1 base from J, the junction kept 7 bases outside the gene matches. The CDR3 totals 15 residues. Germline loops: CDR1 SGHRS, CDR2 YFSETQ. DNA of the CDR3: TGCGCCAGCAGCCTATCGGGACAGAGGAACACTGAAGCTTTCTTT. Its translation is CASSLSGQRNTEAFF.

This clone occurred once. This chain connects TRBV5-6 to TRBJ2-7; 14 bases fit TRBD2. V shed 4 bases, J shed 9 bases, and the junction held 12 bases outside the gene matches. In germline, CDR1 is SGHDT, CDR2 YYEEEE. CDR3 length: 16 residues. This CDR3 reads CASSPGLAGDITGQYF. DNA for the CDR3: TGTGCCAGCAGCCCGGGACTAGCGGGAGACATTACCGGGCAGTACTTC.

Written as DNA, the CDR3 is TGCGCCAGCAGCCAAGATTGGCGAGCGGGGGGGCCGAGGAGTAGCACAGATACGCAGTATTTT. Encoded protein: CASSQDWRAGGPRSSTDTQYF. The chain couples TRBV4-1 to TRBJ2-3; 10 bases fit TRBD2. Per the germline V gene, CDR1 is MGHRA and CDR2 is YSYEKL. J was trimmed by 0 bases and V by 0 bases; bases with no gene match: 15. This CDR3 contains 21 residues.

The chain is built from TRBV9 and TRBJ2-1; 7 nucleotides align to TRBD1. Trimming at V came to 0 bases and at J to 6 bases, leaving 3 bases not matched to a gene. Germline V gene sequence: CDR1 SGDLS, CDR2 YYNGEE. The CDR3 contains 14 residues. For the CDR3, the DNA is TGTGCCAGCAGCGTAGCGGACAGGTTCAATGAGCAGTTCTTC. Amino acid sequence: CASSVADRFNEQFF.

Comments on this clone: The junction and the germline gene differ at one end; a read error may be behind it. The rearrangement uses TRBV2 and TRBJ2-7; TRBD1 agrees at 8 bases. The CDR3 has 16 amino acids. Germline V gene data show CDR1 as SNHLY and CDR2 as FYNNEI. CDR3 nucleotide sequence: TGTGCCAGCAGTGCAGGGGGCGCAGGTAACGGCTACGGGCAGTACTTC. Translating gives CASSAGGAGNGYGQYF.

The CDR3 DNA reads as TGTGCCAGCAGTGAACACAGGGGTCTCTACGAGCAGTACTTC. Its protein product is CASSEHRGLYEQYF. The rearrangement uses TRBV6-1 and TRBJ2-7, with 7 positions matching TRBD1. Germline CDR1 and CDR2: MNHNS and SASEGT. V lost 2 bases, J lost 3 bases, and 4 bases stayed unmatched. The CDR3 runs 14 residues.

The V and J genes are TRBV7-3 and TRBJ2-3, with a weak D call TRBD1 (5 bases). The germline V gene has CDR1 SGHTA and CDR2 FQGTGA. This CDR3 comprises 14 residues. Trimming took off 1 base at V and 4 bases at J, with 9 bases between the two ends. The CDR3 here is CASSLMEGADTQYF. CDR3 sequence (DNA): TGTGCCAGCAGCTTAATGGAAGGGGCAGATACGCAGTATTTT.

The V and J genes are TRBV19 and TRBJ1-5; D gene uncertain. Trimming pared 7 bases from V and 4 bases from J, leaving 20 bases between. CDR3 length: 16 residues. Germline V gives CDR1 LNHDA, CDR2 SQIVND (reference sequence). This CDR3 is CASTPHASLANQPQHF. The CDR3 DNA follows: TGTGCCAGTACCCCCCATGCCAGCCTAGCAAATCAGCCCCAGCATTTT. Together with reference TRBV19 and TRBJ1-5, the CDR3 gives the full variable domain: DGGITQSPKYLFRKEGQNVTLSCEQNLNHDAMYWYRQDPGQGLRLIYYSQIVNDFQKGDIAEGYSVSREKKESFPLTVTSAQKNPTAFYLCASTPHASLANQPQHFGDGTRLSIL.

This clone has only a few counts. This rearrangement joins TRBV7-8 to TRBJ1-6; 8 nucleotides align to TRBD1. CDR1 and CDR2 (germline): SGHVS, FQNEAQ. The CDR3 extends over 16 amino acids. V gave up 5 bases and J gave up 11 bases; unmatched junction bases: 14. CDR3 sequence reads: CASSRRQGREGPPLHF. CDR3 DNA: TGTGCCAGCAGCCGTCGACAGGGGCGCGAGGGGCCACCCCTCCACTTT.

V usage is TRBV6-4 and J usage is TRBJ2-3, with D perhaps TRBD2 (7 bases). This CDR3 is built from 14 residues. CDR1 MRHNA and CDR2 SNTAGT come from the germline V gene. The V and J ends lost 0 bases and 4 bases respectively, with 8 bases between them. CDR3 coding DNA: TGTGCCAGCAGTGACTCCGGGGGGCCAGATACGCAGTATTTT. Translation: CASSDSGGPDTQYF.